This T cell receptor (beta chain) came from a study of beta chain features in type 1 diabetes. For the study at large: All samples yielded roughly 100,000,000 examined sorted cells. Regarding the study as a whole: Sequencing of cDNA might inflate the share of cells that strongly express TCR. Researchers report that Type 1 diabetes patients had moderately but significantly shorter TCRB CDR3s across all four CD4+ subsets.

Germline V lookup: CDR1 LNHDA, CDR2 SQIVND (reference sequence). J was trimmed by 2 bases and V by 5 bases; bases with no gene match: 8. The CDR3 consists of 15 residues. This clone was observed a few times. Its antigen is unknown. The sequenced template was cDNA made from the entire isolated RNA. About 4 million reads was the average for naive, central memory and regulatory T cell samples. Some clones are missing from TCRdb's copy, which holds only in-frame ones; the method was immunoSEQ multiplex PCR. The sample has roughly 400,000 clones; around 16% are singletons. The sample comprised naive CD4+ T cells from blood. This TCR derives from a woman aged 18 to 35 in good health. The chain carries TRBV19 and TRBJ1-2, with TRBD1 matching 7 bases. As DNA, the CDR3 is TGTGCCAGTAGTTTACAGGGGCCTCCGAACTATGGCTACACCTTC. It encodes CASSLQGPPNYGYTF.